This is a list of T cell receptor beta chains from one sample in a study of blood T cell repertoires in COVID-19. Only in-frame clones appear in the TCRdb table, and some are missing; sequencing was by immunoSEQ multiplex PCR. The repertoire holds more than 300,000 clones, about 90% seen once, with under 6.5% in the top ten. What was sequenced was peripheral blood. The receptors were sampled from a man aged 18 to 29 who had recovered from COVID-19. Each CDR3 is given with its conserved first and last residue. A D gene is named only where the DNA matches it firmly. Clone size, where shown, is once, few, many, or a class for clones that have expanded.

CDR3nt: TGCGCCAGCAACGCACGAGGGTTGGGGTACAATGAGCAGTTCTTC
CDR3aa: CASNARGLGYNEQFF
d_gene: NA
j_gene: TRBJ2-1
abundance: once
v_gene: TRBV5-1

CDR3nt: TGTGCCAGCAGTCAAGACAGGTTCTCCGGGGAGCTGTTTTTT
CDR3aa: CASSQDRFSGELFF
d_gene: NA
j_gene: TRBJ2-2
abundance: NA
v_gene: TRBV6-2/TRBV6-3

CDR3nt: TGTGCCAGCAGCTTAGGGAGTTCGGGGATCACTGAAGCTTTCTTT
CDR3aa: CASSLGSSGITEAFF
d_gene: NA
j_gene: TRBJ1-1
abundance: NA
v_gene: TRBV11-2

CDR3nt: TGTGCCAGCACCGATGGGGCATACAATCAGCCCCAGCATTTT
CDR3aa: CASTDGAYNQPQHF
d_gene: NA
j_gene: TRBJ1-5
abundance: NA
v_gene: TRBV2

CDR3nt: TGTGCCAGCAGCTTAGTCCTATCCTACGAGCAGTACTTC
CDR3aa: CASSLVLSYEQYF
d_gene: NA
j_gene: TRBJ2-7
abundance: NA
v_gene: TRBV7-8

CDR3nt: TGTGCCAGCAGCGGGTTTGATGGCTACACCTTC
CDR3aa: CASSGFDGYTF
d_gene: NA
j_gene: TRBJ1-2
abundance: once
v_gene: TRBV2

CDR3nt: TGCGCCAGCAGCCAAGTCGCGCTAGCGGGCTCCTACGAGCAGTACTTC
CDR3aa: CASSQVALAGSYEQYF
d_gene: TRBD2
j_gene: TRBJ2-7
abundance: NA
v_gene: TRBV4-1

CDR3nt: TGCAGCCCAATCGACAGCTCCTACGAGCAGTACTTC
CDR3aa: CSPIDSSYEQYF
d_gene: NA
j_gene: TRBJ2-7
abundance: NA
v_gene: TRBV29-1

CDR3nt: TGCGCCAGCAGCTTGGCCCCGGGGATTGGTGAAAAACTGTTTTTT
CDR3aa: CASSLAPGIGEKLFF
d_gene: NA
j_gene: TRBJ1-4
abundance: NA
v_gene: TRBV5-1

CDR3nt: TGTGCCATCAGTGAGTCGATTGTCGGTTCCTACGAGCAGTACTTC
CDR3aa: CAISESIVGSYEQYF
d_gene: NA
j_gene: TRBJ2-7
abundance: NA
v_gene: TRBV10-3

CDR3nt: TGTGCCAGCAGCGGTGCGACGGGAAAGTCTGAAGCTTTCTTT
CDR3aa: CASSGATGKSEAFF
d_gene: NA
j_gene: TRBJ1-1
abundance: NA
v_gene: TRBV11-2

CDR3nt: TGTGCCTGGAGACCCCAGGGGAACACTGAAGCTTTCTTT
CDR3aa: CAWRPQGNTEAFF
d_gene: NA
j_gene: TRBJ1-1
abundance: NA
v_gene: TRBV30

CDR3nt: TGCGCCAGCAGTGAGCTAACTTTACCGACCAGGGGCGGGGAGCTGTTTTTT
CDR3aa: CASSELTLPTRGGELFF
d_gene: NA
j_gene: TRBJ2-2
abundance: NA
v_gene: TRBV10-1

CDR3nt: TGTGCCAGCAGCTTAGTTCCAACTGATGGCTACACCTTC
CDR3aa: CASSLVPTDGYTF
d_gene: NA
j_gene: TRBJ1-2
abundance: NA
v_gene: TRBV11-2

CDR3nt: TGTGCCAGCAGCGTAGGGGGGACTAGCGGCTCCTACGAGCAGTACTTC
CDR3aa: CASSVGGTSGSYEQYF
d_gene: TRBD2
j_gene: TRBJ2-7
abundance: NA
v_gene: TRBV9

CDR3nt: TGTGCCAGCCTTCTACTAGCGGGGGTCCGCACAGATACGCAGTATTTT
CDR3aa: CASLLLAGVRTDTQYF
d_gene: TRBD2
j_gene: TRBJ2-3
abundance: NA
v_gene: TRBV2

CDR3nt: TGTGCCAGCAGCGAACAGGGGGGGAGCACAGATACGCAGTATTTT
CDR3aa: CASSEQGGSTDTQYF
d_gene: NA
j_gene: TRBJ2-3
abundance: NA
v_gene: TRBV9

CDR3nt: TGTGCCAGCAGCTTAGAAGGAGGAGGAGGGAAGCAGTACTTC
CDR3aa: CASSLEGGGGKQYF
d_gene: NA
j_gene: TRBJ2-7
abundance: NA
v_gene: TRBV11-2

CDR3nt: TGTGCCAGCAGCCCAGCGAACTCTGGAAACACCATATATTTT
CDR3aa: CASSPANSGNTIYF
d_gene: NA
j_gene: TRBJ1-3
abundance: NA
v_gene: TRBV3-1/TRBV3-2

CDR3nt: TGTGCCAGCAGTTCGCAGTACAATGAGCAGTTCTTC
CDR3aa: CASSSQYNEQFF
d_gene: NA
j_gene: TRBJ2-1
abundance: once
v_gene: TRBV9

CDR3nt: TGTGCCAGCAGCTTGGGACAGGGGTACTATGGCTACACCTTC
CDR3aa: CASSLGQGYYGYTF
d_gene: TRBD1
j_gene: TRBJ1-2
abundance: NA
v_gene: TRBV6-5

CDR3nt: TGTGCCAGTAGTATAGAAGGGACAGGGAGGGCTGAAGCTTTCTTT
CDR3aa: CASSIEGTGRAEAFF
d_gene: TRBD1
j_gene: TRBJ1-1
abundance: NA
v_gene: TRBV19

CDR3nt: TGTGCCAGTAGTTCCCCCGGGACAGGGTCTGCGTACGAGCAGTACTTC
CDR3aa: CASSSPGTGSAYEQYF
d_gene: TRBD1
j_gene: TRBJ2-7
abundance: NA
v_gene: TRBV19

CDR3nt: TGTGCCAGCATCCAGCGGAGCTCCCTCCCCGAGCAGTACTTC
CDR3aa: CASIQRSSLPEQYF
d_gene: NA
j_gene: TRBJ2-7
abundance: NA
v_gene: TRBV7-3

CDR3nt: TGTGCCAGCAGCCAAGATTTCGGCCGGAGCGTACTTAGCACAGATACGCAGTATTTT
CDR3aa: CASSQDFGRSVLSTDTQYF
d_gene: NA
j_gene: TRBJ2-3
abundance: NA
v_gene: TRBV3-1/TRBV3-2

CDR3nt: TGTGCCAGAAGACCCACAGGGGGCGCTTATGGCTACACCTTC
CDR3aa: CARRPTGGAYGYTF
d_gene: TRBD1
j_gene: TRBJ1-2
abundance: few
v_gene: TRBV2

CDR3nt: TGCGCCAGCAGCCAAGTGGGGAGCCAAGAGACCCAGTACTTC
CDR3aa: CASSQVGSQETQYF
d_gene: NA
j_gene: TRBJ2-5
abundance: NA
v_gene: TRBV4-1